The source of this T cell receptor (beta chain) is a study of blood T cell repertoires in COVID-19. Study-level information: COVID-19 samples, acute and convalescent, were from the United States, Italy and Spain. T cells, B-cell-depleted T cells, or PBMCs provided the cDNA or gDNA that served as material.

Source study methods: Quantification of nucleated cells was approximated via reference gene primer amplification. The repertoire was sequenced with immunoSEQ multiplex PCR; TCRdb's copy has only in-frame clones and lacks some. For V, J and clone size, that table is used; D and trimming come from the DNA. The sample shows some 220,000 clones, 65% to 90% of them seen only once. V was pared by 5 bases and J by 0 bases, with 10 bases between. CDR3 size: 14 residues. The germline gives CDR1 MRHNA, CDR2 SNTAGT. The chain joins TRBV6-4 to TRBJ1-1; D is ambiguous. The receptor's source is a man aged 50 to 59 with active or convalescent COVID-19. The material sequenced was peripheral blood. CDR3 sequence (DNA): TGTGCCAGCAGTCCACACCCCTTGAACACTGAAGCTTTCTTT. It yields the protein CASSPHPLNTEAFF.